This TCR beta chain was sequenced for a study of cytomegalovirus exposure and HLA in healthy donors. Study findings and constraints: A highly shared variant cluster was judged a likely technical artifact.

PCR involved 60 Vbeta and 13 Jbeta primers. TCRdb keeps only in-frame clones here, not all; method: immunoSEQ multiplex PCR. The sample has about 130,000 clones; roughly 85% are singletons. A word on this clone: No antigen is known for it.

The CDR3 runs 15 residues. The ends lost 1 base at V and 2 bases at J; junction bases unmatched: 3. The germline CDR1 and CDR2 sequences are LGHNA and YNFKEQ. Sequences were obtained from PBMCs. This TCR derives from a man aged 35 to 55 in good health and CMV-seropositive. The chain employs TRBV4-2 and TRBJ2-5; 8 bases match TRBD2. This chain's CDR3 is CASSQAREGQETQYF. In DNA, the CDR3 is TGTGCCAGCAGCCAAGCACGGGAGGGACAAGAGACCCAGTACTTC.